The rows below give T cell receptor beta chains drawn from one sample of a study of lung T cells in sarcoidosis with Löfgren's syndrome. TCRdb processed the reads anew with MiXCR; each CDR3 protein has one entry. The data show roughly 2,200 distinct CDR3 sequences, approximately 22% seen once. The source material was CD4+ T cells from bronchoalveolar lavage. The source of these receptors is a human donor with sarcoidosis (Löfgren's syndrome or another form), or a control subject (not recorded which). Each CDR3 is given with its conserved first and last residue. D genes are given only for firm matches. Size is omitted from some rows. Given values are once, few, many or a class for expanded clones.

clone size: medium-sized
J gene: TRBJ1-3
V gene: TRBV12-3/TRBV12-4
D gene: NA
CDR3 DNA: TGTGCCAGCAGCCACGGTACCTCTGGAAACACCATATATTTT
CDR3 protein: CASSHGTSGNTIYF

clone size: medium-sized
J gene: TRBJ2-7
V gene: TRBV5-5
D gene: TRBD2
CDR3 DNA: TGTGCCAGCAGCCGGGAGGTAGAGCAGTACTTC
CDR3 protein: CASSREVEQYF

clone size: medium-sized
J gene: TRBJ1-5
V gene: TRBV2
D gene: NA
CDR3 DNA: TGTGCCAGTCGCCTGGAGGGAAATCAGCCCCAGCATTTT
CDR3 protein: CASRLEGNQPQHF

clone size: medium-sized
J gene: TRBJ1-1
V gene: TRBV14
D gene: NA
CDR3 DNA: TGTGCCAGCAGCCAAACAACAGCAGTTGAAGCTTTCTTT
CDR3 protein: CASSQTTAVEAFF

clone size: medium-sized
J gene: TRBJ1-4
V gene: TRBV15
D gene: NA
CDR3 DNA: TGTGCCACCAGCAGAGCCCGGGGCCTGGGAGGTGAAAAACTGTTTTTT
CDR3 protein: CATSRARGLGGEKLFF

clone size: medium-sized
J gene: TRBJ1-1
V gene: TRBV7-3
D gene: NA
CDR3 DNA: TGTGCCAGCAGCTTAACCGGGGTGAAGGTCGCTGAAGCTTTCTTT
CDR3 protein: CASSLTGVKVAEAFF

clone size: medium-sized
J gene: TRBJ1-1
V gene: TRBV12-3/TRBV12-4
D gene: NA
CDR3 DNA: TGTGCCAGCAGTTCCCATAGAGGGGTTGAAGCTTTCTTT
CDR3 protein: CASSSHRGVEAFF

clone size: medium-sized
J gene: TRBJ2-1
V gene: TRBV7-2
D gene: TRBD2
CDR3 DNA: TGTGCCAGCACCACCAGCGGGGGGGCCAACAATGAGCAGTTCTTC
CDR3 protein: CASTTSGGANNEQFF

clone size: NA
J gene: TRBJ1-5
V gene: TRBV7-6
D gene: NA
CDR3 DNA: TGTGCCAGCAGCTTAAATTCGGGGCCCCGGCCCCAGCATTTC
CDR3 protein: CASSLNSGPRPQHF

clone size: many
J gene: TRBJ2-7
V gene: TRBV6-5
D gene: NA
CDR3 DNA: TGTGCCAGCAGTTACTCGGTAAGGACAGTTCCTACTGATCCTTACGAGCAGTACTTC
CDR3 protein: CASSYSVRTVPTDPYEQYF

clone size: NA
J gene: TRBJ2-2
V gene: TRBV25-1
D gene: NA
CDR3 DNA: TGTGCCAGCAGTGTCGGGCAACATGGAGTCGGGGAGCTGTTTTTT
CDR3 protein: CASSVGQHGVGELFF

clone size: medium-sized
J gene: TRBJ2-3
V gene: TRBV6-1
D gene: TRBD1
CDR3 DNA: TGTGCCAGCAGAGGACAGGGCTGGCAGTATTTT
CDR3 protein: CASRGQGWQYF

clone size: many
J gene: TRBJ1-5
V gene: TRBV19
D gene: NA
CDR3 DNA: TGTGCCAGTACCAATCTGGGAGGCAATCAGCCCCAGCATTTT
CDR3 protein: CASTNLGGNQPQHF

clone size: medium-sized
J gene: TRBJ2-1
V gene: TRBV15
D gene: NA
CDR3 DNA: TGTGCCACCAGCAGAGATCGAGGGGAGCAGTTCTTC
CDR3 protein: CATSRDRGEQFF